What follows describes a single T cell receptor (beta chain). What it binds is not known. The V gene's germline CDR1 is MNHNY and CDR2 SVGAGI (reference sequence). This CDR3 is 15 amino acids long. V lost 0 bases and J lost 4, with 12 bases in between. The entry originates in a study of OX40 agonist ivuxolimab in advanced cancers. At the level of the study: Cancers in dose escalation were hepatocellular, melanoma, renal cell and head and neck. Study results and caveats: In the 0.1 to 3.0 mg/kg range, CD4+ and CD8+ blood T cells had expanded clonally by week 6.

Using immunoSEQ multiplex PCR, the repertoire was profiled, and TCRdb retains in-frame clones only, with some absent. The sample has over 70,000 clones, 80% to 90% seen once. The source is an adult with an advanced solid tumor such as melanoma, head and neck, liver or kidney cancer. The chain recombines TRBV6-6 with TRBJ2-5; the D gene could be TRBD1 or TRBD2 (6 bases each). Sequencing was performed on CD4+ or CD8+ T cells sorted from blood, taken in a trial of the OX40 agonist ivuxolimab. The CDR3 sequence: CASSYSGGRGETQYF. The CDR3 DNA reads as TGTGCCAGCAGTTACTCAGGGGGGCGGGGAGAGACCCAGTACTTC.